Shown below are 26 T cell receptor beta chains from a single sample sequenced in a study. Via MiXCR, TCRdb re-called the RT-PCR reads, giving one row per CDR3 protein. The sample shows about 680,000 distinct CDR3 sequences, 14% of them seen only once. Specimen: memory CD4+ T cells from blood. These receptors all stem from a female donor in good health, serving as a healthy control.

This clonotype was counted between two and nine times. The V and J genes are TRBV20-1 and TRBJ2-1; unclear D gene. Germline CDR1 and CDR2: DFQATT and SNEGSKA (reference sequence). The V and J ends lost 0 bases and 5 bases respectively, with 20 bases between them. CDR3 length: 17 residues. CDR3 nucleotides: TGCAGTGCTAGAGATCCGAGGACGGGTGGGGATCACAATGAGCAGTTCTTC. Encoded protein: CSARDPRTGGDHNEQFF.

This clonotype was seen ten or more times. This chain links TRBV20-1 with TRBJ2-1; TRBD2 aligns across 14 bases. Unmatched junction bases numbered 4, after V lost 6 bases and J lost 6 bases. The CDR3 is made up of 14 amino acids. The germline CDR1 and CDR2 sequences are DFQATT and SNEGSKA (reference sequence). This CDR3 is CSAEGLAGANEQFF. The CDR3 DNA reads TGCAGTGCAGAGGGACTAGCGGGGGCCAATGAGCAGTTCTTC.

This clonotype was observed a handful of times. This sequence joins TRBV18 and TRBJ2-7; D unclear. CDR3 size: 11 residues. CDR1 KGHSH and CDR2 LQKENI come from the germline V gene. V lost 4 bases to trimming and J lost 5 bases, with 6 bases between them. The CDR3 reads CASSLSNEQYF. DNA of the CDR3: TGTGCCAGCTCACTTTCCAACGAGCAGTACTTC.

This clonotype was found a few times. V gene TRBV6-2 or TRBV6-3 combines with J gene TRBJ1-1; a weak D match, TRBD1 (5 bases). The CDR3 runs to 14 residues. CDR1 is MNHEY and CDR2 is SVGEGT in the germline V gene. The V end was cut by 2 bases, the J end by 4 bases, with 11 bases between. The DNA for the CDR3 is TGTGCCAGCAGTTACGACTCCGACAGCACTGAAGCTTTCTTT. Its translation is CASSYDSDSTEAFF.

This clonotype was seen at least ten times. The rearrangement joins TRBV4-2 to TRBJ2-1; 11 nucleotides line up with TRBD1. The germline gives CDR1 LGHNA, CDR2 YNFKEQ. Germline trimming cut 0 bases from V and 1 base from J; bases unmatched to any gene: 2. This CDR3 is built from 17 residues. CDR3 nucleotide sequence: TGTGCCAGCAGCCAAGATGGGACAGGGGGATCCTACAATGAGCAGTTCTTC. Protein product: CASSQDGTGGSYNEQFF.

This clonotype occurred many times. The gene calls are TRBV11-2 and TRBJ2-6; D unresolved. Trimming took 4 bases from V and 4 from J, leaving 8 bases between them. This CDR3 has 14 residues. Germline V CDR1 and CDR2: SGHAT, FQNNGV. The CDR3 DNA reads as TGTGCCAGCAGCTGGGATGAGGGGGCCAACGTCCTGACTTTC. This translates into CASSWDEGANVLTF. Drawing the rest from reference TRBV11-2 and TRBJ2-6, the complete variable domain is EAGVAQSPRYKIIEKRQSVAFWCNPISGHATLYWYQQILGQGPKLLIQFQNNGVVDDSQLPKDRFSAERLKGVDSTLKIQPAKLEDSAVYLCASSWDEGANVLTFGAGSRLTVL.

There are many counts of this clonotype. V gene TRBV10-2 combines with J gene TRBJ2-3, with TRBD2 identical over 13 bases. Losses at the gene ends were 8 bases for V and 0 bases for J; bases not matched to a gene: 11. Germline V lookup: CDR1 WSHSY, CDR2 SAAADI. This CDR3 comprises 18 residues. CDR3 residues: CASWGTSGTEHSTDTQYF. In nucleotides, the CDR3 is TGCGCCAGCTGGGGGACTAGCGGGACCGAACATAGCACAGATACGCAGTATTTT.

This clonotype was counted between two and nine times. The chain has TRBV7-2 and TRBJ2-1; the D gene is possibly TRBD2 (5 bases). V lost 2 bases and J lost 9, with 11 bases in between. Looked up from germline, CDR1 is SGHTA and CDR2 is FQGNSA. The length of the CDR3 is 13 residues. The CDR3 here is CASSLSGIGEQFF. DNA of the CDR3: TGTGCCAGCAGCTTATCCGGGATTGGTGAGCAGTTCTTC.

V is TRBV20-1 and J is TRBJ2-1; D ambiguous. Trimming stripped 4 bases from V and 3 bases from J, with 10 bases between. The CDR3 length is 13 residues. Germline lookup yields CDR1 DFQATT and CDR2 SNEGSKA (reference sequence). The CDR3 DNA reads TGCAGTGCTAAACCCGACTTCTACAATGAGCAGTTCTTC. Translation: CSAKPDFYNEQFF.

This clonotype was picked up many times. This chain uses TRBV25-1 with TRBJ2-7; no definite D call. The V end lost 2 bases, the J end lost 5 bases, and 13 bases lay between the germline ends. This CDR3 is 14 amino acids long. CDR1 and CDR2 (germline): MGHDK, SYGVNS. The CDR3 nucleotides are TGTGCCAGCAGTGAAGTCGAGAGGTCCAACGAGCAGTACTTC. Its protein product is CASSEVERSNEQYF.

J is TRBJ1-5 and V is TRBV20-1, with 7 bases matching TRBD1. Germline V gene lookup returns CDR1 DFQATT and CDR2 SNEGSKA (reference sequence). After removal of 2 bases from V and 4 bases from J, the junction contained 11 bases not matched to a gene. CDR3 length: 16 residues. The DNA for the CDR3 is TGCAGTGCTAGACAGAGGACAGGCTGGATGAATCAGCCCCAGCATTTT. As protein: CSARQRTGWMNQPQHF.

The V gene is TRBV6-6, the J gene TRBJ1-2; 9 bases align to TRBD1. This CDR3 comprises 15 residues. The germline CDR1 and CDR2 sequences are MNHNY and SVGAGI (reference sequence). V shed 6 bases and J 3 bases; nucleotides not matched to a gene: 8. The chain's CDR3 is CASSETGTGYYGYTF. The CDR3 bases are TGTGCCAGCAGCGAAACCGGGACAGGGTACTATGGCTACACCTTC.

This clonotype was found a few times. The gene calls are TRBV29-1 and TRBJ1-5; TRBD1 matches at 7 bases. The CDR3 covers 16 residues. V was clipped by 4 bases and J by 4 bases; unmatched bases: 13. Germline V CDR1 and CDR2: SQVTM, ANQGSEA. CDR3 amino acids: CSVVFLGQGGNQPQHF. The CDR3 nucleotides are TGCAGCGTTGTTTTTTTAGGCCAGGGGGGGAATCAGCCCCAGCATTTT.

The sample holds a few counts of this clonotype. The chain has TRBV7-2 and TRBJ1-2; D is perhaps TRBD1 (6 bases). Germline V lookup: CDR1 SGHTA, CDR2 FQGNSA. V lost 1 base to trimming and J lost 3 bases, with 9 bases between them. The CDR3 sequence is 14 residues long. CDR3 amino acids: CASSLVRTDYGYTF. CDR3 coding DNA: TGTGCCAGCAGCTTAGTTAGGACAGACTATGGCTACACCTTC. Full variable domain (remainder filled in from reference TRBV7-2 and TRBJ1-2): GAGVSQSPSNKVTEKGKDVELRCDPISGHTALYWYRQSLGQGLEFLIYFQGNSAPDKSGLPSDRFSAERTGGSVSTLTIQRTQQEDSAVYLCASSLVRTDYGYTFGSGTRLTVV.

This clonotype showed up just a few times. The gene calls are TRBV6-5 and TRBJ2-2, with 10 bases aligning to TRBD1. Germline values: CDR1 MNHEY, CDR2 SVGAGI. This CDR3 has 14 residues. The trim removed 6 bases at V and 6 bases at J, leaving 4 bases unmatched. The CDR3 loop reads CASRAGTGAGELFF. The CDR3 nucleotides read TGTGCCAGCAGGGCCGGGACAGGGGCCGGGGAGCTGTTTTTT.

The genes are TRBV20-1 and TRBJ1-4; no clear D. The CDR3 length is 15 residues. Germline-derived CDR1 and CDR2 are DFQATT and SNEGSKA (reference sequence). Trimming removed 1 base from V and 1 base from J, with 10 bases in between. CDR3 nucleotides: TGCAGTGCTAGAGGGGAGGAAGGAACTAATGAAAAACTGTTTTTT. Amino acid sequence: CSARGEEGTNEKLFF.

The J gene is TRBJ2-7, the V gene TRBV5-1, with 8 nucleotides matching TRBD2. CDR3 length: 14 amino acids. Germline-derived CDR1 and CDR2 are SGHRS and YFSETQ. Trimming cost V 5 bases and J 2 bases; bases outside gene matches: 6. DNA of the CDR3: TGCGCCAGCAGTCACGGTAGCGGGACCTACGAGCAGTACTTC. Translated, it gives CASSHGSGTYEQYF. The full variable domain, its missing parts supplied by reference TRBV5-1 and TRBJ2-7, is KAGVTQTPRYLIKTRGQQVTLSCSPISGHRSVSWYQQTPGQGLQFLFEYFSETQRNKGNFPGRFSGRQFSNSRSEMNVSTLELGDSALYLCASSHGSGTYEQYFGPGTRLTVT.

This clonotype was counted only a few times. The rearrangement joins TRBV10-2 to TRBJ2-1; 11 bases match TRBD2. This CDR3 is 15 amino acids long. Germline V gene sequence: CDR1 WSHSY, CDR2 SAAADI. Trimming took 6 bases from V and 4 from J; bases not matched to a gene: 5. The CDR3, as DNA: TGCGCCAGCAGGGTGACTAGCGGGGTTTACAATGAGCAGTTCTTC. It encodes CASRVTSGVYNEQFF.

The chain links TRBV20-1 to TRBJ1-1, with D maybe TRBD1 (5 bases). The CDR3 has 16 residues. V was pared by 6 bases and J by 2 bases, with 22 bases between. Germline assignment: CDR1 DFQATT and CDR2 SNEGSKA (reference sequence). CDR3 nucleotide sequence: TGCAGTGCAGGAGCCCGGGACCGGCTGGGTAACACTGAAGCTTTCTTT. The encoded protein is CSAGARDRLGNTEAFF.

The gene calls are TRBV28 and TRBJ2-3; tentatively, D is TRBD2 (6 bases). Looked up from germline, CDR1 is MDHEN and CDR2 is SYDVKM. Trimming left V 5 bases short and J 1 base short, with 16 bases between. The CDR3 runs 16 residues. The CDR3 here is CASSRWVASGTDTQYF. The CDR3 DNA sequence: TGTGCCAGCAGTCGATGGGTGGCTAGCGGCACAGATACGCAGTATTTT.

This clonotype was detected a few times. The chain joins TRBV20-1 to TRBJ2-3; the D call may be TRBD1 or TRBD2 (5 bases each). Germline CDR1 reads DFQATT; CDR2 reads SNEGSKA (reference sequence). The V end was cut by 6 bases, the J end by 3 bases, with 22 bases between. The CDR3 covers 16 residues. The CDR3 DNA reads TGCAGTGCCACCTCCCGGACACGGGGATGGACAGATACGCAGTATTTT. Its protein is CSATSRTRGWTDTQYF.

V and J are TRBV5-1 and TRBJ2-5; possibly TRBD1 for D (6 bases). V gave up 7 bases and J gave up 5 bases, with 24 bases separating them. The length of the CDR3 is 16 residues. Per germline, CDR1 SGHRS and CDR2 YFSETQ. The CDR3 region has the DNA TGCGCCAGCCGACAACAGGGTCTTGCAAACGGTGAGACCCAGTACTTC. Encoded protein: CASRQQGLANGETQYF.

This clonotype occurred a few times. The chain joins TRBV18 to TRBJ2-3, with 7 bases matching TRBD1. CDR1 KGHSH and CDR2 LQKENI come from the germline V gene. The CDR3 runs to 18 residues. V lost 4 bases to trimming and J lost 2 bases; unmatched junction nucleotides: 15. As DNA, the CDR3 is TGTGCCAGCTCACTCCGCCTGATTACAGGGGATTACACAGATACGCAGTATTTT. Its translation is CASSLRLITGDYTDTQYF.

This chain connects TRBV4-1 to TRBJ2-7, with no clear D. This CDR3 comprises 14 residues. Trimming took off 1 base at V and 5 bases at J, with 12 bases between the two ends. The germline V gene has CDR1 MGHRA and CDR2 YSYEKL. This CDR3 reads CASSQGIASDEQYF. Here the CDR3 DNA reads TGCGCCAGCAGCCAAGGTATAGCATCCGACGAGCAGTACTTC.

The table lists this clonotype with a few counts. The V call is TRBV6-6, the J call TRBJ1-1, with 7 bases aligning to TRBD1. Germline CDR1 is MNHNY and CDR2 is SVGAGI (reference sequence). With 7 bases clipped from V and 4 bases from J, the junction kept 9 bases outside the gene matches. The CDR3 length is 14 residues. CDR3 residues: CASKNRGMSTEAFF. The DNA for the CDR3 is TGTGCCAGCAAAAACAGGGGTATGAGCACTGAAGCTTTCTTT.

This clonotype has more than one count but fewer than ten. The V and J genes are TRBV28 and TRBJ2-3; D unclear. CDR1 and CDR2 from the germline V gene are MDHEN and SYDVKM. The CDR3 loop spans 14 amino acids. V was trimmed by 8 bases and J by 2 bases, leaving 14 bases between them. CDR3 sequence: CASFSPTHTDTQYF. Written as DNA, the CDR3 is TGTGCCAGCTTTAGTCCCACCCACACAGATACGCAGTATTTT. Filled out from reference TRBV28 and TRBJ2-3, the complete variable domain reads DVKVTQSSRYLVKRTGEKVFLECVQDMDHENMFWYRQDPGLGLRLIYFSYDVKMKEKGDIPEGYSVSREKKERFSLILESASTNQTSMYLCASFSPTHTDTQYFGPGTRLTVL.